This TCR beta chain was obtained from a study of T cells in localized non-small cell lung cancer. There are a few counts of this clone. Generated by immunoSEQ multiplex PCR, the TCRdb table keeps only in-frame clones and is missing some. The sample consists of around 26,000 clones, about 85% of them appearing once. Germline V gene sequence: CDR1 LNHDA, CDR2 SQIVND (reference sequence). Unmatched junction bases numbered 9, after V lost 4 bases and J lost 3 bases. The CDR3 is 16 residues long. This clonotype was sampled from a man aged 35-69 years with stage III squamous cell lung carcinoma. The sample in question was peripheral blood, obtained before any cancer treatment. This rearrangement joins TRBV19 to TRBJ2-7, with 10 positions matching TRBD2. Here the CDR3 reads CASSTLALAGVYEQYF. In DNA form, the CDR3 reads TGTGCCAGTAGTACTCTGGCCCTAGCGGGAGTCTACGAGCAGTACTTC.